The table lists the clone carrying this TCR beta chain with a count of one. The germline CDR1 and CDR2 sequences are WNHNN and SYGVQD (reference sequence). V lost 6 bases, J lost 0 bases, and 8 bases lay in between. The length of the CDR3 is 13 residues. Sequenced by immunoSEQ multiplex PCR; TCRdb stores in-frame clones only, minus some. The sample lists approximately 90,000 clones; 75% to 95% were seen once. The sample is drawn from a study of OX40 agonist ivuxolimab in advanced cancers. The rearrangement joins TRBV10-1 to TRBJ1-1, with D possibly TRBD1 on 5 matching bases. This specimen consisted of CD4+ or CD8+ T cells sorted from blood, obtained in a trial of the OX40 agonist ivuxolimab. The source is an adult with an advanced solid tumor such as melanoma, head and neck, liver or kidney cancer. This chain's CDR3 is CASSQDMNTEAFF. CDR3 DNA: TGCGCCAGCAGCCAGGACATGAACACTGAAGCTTTCTTT.